This entry describes one T cell receptor (beta chain). Its antigen is currently unknown. The data were obtained in a study of tumor-infiltrating lymphocytes in primary liver carcinoma. Turning to the study itself: Patients were both men and women, whose ages ran from 30 to 69 years. General study points: Lower overlap was observed for tumor-adjacent and tumor-blood pairs relative to tumor region pairs. The study found a significantly higher top-250-clone fraction in tumors than in blood (p = 0.039).

Blood RNA came from unsorted whole blood; germline DNA was also extracted. With chronic HBV infection, the patients were also treatment-naive. A constant-region primer served to make TCR beta cDNA from approximately 490 ng total RNA. Three-round nested multiplex PCR performed with slightly modified ARM-PCR produced the TCR beta libraries. In the first two PCR rounds, TRBV1-TRBV30 forward primers were paired with a C-beta reverse primer, and each round lasted nine to ten cycles. TCRdb called the multiplex PCR reads again in MiXCR, with one record for every CDR3 protein. The sample comprises approximately 320,000 distinct CDR3 sequences, almost 60% of which are singletons, and approximately 15% rests with the top ten. The CDR3 extends over 14 amino acids. V lost 8 bases to trimming and J lost 4 bases; unmatched junction nucleotides: 9.

The sequence was collected from a woman aged 25 to 39 with primary liver carcinoma and hepatitis B virus infection. The chain combines TRBV12-3 or TRBV12-4 with TRBJ2-3, with 7 nucleotides matching TRBD1. The specimen sequenced was peripheral blood. In nucleotides, the CDR3 is TGTGCCAGCGGCGACAGGGTTGTCCCAGATACGCAGTATTTT. It yields the protein CASGDRVVPDTQYF.